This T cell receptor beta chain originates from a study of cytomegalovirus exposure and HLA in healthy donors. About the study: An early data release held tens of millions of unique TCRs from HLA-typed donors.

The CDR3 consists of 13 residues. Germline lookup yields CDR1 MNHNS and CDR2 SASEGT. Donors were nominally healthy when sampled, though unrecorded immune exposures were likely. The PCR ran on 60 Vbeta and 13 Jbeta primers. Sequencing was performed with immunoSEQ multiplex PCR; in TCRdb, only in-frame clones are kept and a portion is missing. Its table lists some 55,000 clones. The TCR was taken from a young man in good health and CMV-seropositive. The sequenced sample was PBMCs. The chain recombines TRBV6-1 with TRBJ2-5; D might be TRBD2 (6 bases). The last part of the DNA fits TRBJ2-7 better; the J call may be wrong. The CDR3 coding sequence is TGTGCCAGCAGGCGGGACCCCGAAGGCGAGCAGTACTTC. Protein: CASRRDPEGEQYF.